Below, 4 T cell receptor beta chains from the same sample are listed, as sequenced in a study of T cell responses to AZD1222 COVID-19 vaccine. Only in-frame clones appear in the TCRdb table, and some are missing; sequencing was by immunoSEQ multiplex PCR. The repertoire holds fewer than 95,000 clones, roughly nine tenths seen once, with 30% to 35% in the top ten. Sample: peripheral blood, taken on day 0 of AZD1222 vaccination. The receptors here all came from an adult in good health.

This chain connects TRBV28 to TRBJ1-4; D remains ambiguous. The CDR3 has 15 amino acids. Germline CDR1 and CDR2: MDHEN and SYDVKM. V dropped 3 bases and J dropped 8 bases, with 16 bases sitting between them. Here the CDR3 reads CASSFGSGSREKLFF. DNA of the CDR3: TGTGCCAGCAGTTTTGGTTCAGGATCGCGGGAAAAACTGTTTTTT.

V gene TRBV5-6 combines with J gene TRBJ1-3, with 10 bases matching TRBD1. CDR3 length: 17 amino acids. The trim removed 4 bases at V and 0 bases at J, leaving 7 bases unmatched. CDR1 and CDR2 (germline): SGHDT, YYEEEE. The CDR3, as DNA: TGTGCCAGCAGCCTCCCCGGGACAGGGGCCTCTGGAAACACCATATATTTT. Translation gives CASSLPGTGASGNTIYF.

The gene calls are TRBV15 and TRBJ1-4; D perhaps matches TRBD1 (6 bases). The CDR3 is 16 residues long. Germline CDR1 reads LNHNV; CDR2 reads YYDKDF (reference sequence). The germline V and J ends were trimmed by 1 base and 2 bases, with 11 bases remaining between them. CDR3 sequence reads: CATSRVGGGTNEKLFF. The CDR3 bases are TGTGCCACCAGCAGAGTAGGGGGAGGGACTAATGAAAAACTGTTTTTT.

The rearrangement joins TRBV10-3 to TRBJ2-3, with a possible D match to TRBD1 (6 bases). Germline V gene sequence: CDR1 ENHRY, CDR2 SYGVKD. V lost 4 bases to trimming and J lost 0 bases, with 14 bases between them. The CDR3 loop spans 16 amino acids. The CDR3 protein is CAISALGQGSTDTQYF. The CDR3 DNA is TGTGCCATCAGTGCCCTCGGGCAGGGGAGCACAGATACGCAGTATTTT.